Listed below are T cell receptor beta chains from one sample, sequenced in a study of cytomegalovirus exposure and HLA in healthy donors. Using immunoSEQ multiplex PCR, the repertoire was profiled, and TCRdb retains in-frame clones only, with some absent. The sample records fewer than 200,000 clones, approximately 70% being singletons. The sequenced sample was PBMCs. These receptors all come from a human donor in good health. The CDR3 runs from the conserved cysteine through the conserved F or W. Fields, in order: clone size, D gene, V gene, J gene, CDR3 protein, CDR3 DNA. A D gene is named only where the DNA matches it firmly. The size entry is marked missing in some rows and otherwise reads once, few, many or a size class.

clone size: -; D gene: TRBD1; V gene: TRBV5-1; J gene: TRBJ1-5; CDR3 protein: CASRLPEGAYSNQPQHF; CDR3 DNA: TGCGCCAGCAGACTACCGGAGGGGGCTTATAGCAATCAGCCCCAGCATTTT
clone size: -; D gene: -; V gene: TRBV15; J gene: TRBJ1-2; CDR3 protein: CATSRDTRADGYTF; CDR3 DNA: TGTGCCACCAGCAGAGATACCAGGGCCGATGGCTACACCTTC
clone size: -; D gene: TRBD1; V gene: TRBV6-5; J gene: TRBJ1-2; CDR3 protein: CASSMTGTYGYTF; CDR3 DNA: TGTGCCAGCAGTATGACAGGGACCTATGGCTACACCTTC
clone size: once; D gene: TRBD1; V gene: TRBV5-1; J gene: TRBJ2-5; CDR3 protein: CASSLGTGYQETQYF; CDR3 DNA: TGCGCCAGCAGCTTGGGGACAGGGTACCAAGAGACCCAGTACTTC
clone size: -; D gene: -; V gene: TRBV19; J gene: TRBJ1-1; CDR3 protein: CASSIISENTEAFF; CDR3 DNA: TGTGCCAGTAGTATTATCTCAGAAAACACTGAAGCTTTCTTT
clone size: -; D gene: -; V gene: TRBV18; J gene: TRBJ1-2; CDR3 protein: CASSPSVEGYYGYTF; CDR3 DNA: TGTGCCAGCTCACCCTCCGTAGAGGGCTACTATGGCTACACCTTC
clone size: -; D gene: TRBD2; V gene: TRBV18; J gene: TRBJ2-1; CDR3 protein: CASSRSGGYNEQFF; CDR3 DNA: TGTGCCAGCTCACGTAGCGGGGGGTACAATGAGCAGTTCTTC
clone size: -; D gene: -; V gene: TRBV29-1; J gene: TRBJ1-1; CDR3 protein: CSVDGTPRRAFF; CDR3 DNA: TGCAGCGTTGACGGGACACCTAGACGGGCTTTCTTT
clone size: -; D gene: TRBD1; V gene: TRBV5-1; J gene: TRBJ1-5; CDR3 protein: CASSYDRDQPQHF; CDR3 DNA: TGCGCCAGCAGCTACGACAGGGATCAGCCCCAGCATTTT
clone size: -; D gene: TRBD1; V gene: TRBV6-5; J gene: TRBJ2-7; CDR3 protein: CASTPGQAAYEQYF; CDR3 DNA: TGTGCCAGCACACCGGGACAGGCAGCCTACGAGCAGTACTTC
clone size: -; D gene: -; V gene: TRBV2; J gene: TRBJ1-1; CDR3 protein: CASSETVGGTEAFF; CDR3 DNA: TGTGCCAGCAGTGAAACGGTAGGGGGTACTGAAGCTTTCTTT
clone size: -; D gene: TRBD1; V gene: TRBV10-3; J gene: TRBJ1-2; CDR3 protein: CAIRAGQGAEDTF; CDR3 DNA: TGTGCCATCAGAGCCGGACAGGGGGCTGAGGACACCTTC
clone size: -; D gene: -; V gene: TRBV5-6; J gene: TRBJ2-7; CDR3 protein: CASSLRPGGLSSYEQYF; CDR3 DNA: TGTGCCAGCAGCTTGCGGCCAGGGGGGCTTAGCTCCTACGAGCAGTACTTC
clone size: -; D gene: -; V gene: TRBV10-3; J gene: TRBJ2-5; CDR3 protein: CAISRDPDRETQYF; CDR3 DNA: TGTGCCATCAGTCGGGACCCTGACAGGGAGACCCAGTACTTC
clone size: once; D gene: TRBD2; V gene: TRBV13; J gene: TRBJ2-2; CDR3 protein: CASSLARGGNTGELFF; CDR3 DNA: TGTGCCAGCAGCTTAGCGCGGGGGGGGAACACCGGGGAGCTGTTTTTT
clone size: -; D gene: -; V gene: TRBV5-1; J gene: TRBJ1-1; CDR3 protein: CASSSTGGHTEAFF; CDR3 DNA: TGCGCCAGCAGCTCGACAGGAGGCCACACTGAAGCTTTCTTT
clone size: -; D gene: -; V gene: TRBV21-1; J gene: TRBJ2-7; CDR3 protein: CAITSGACSYEQYF; CDR3 DNA: TGTGCCATAACTAGCGGGGCTTGCTCCTACGAGCAGTACTTC
clone size: -; D gene: -; V gene: TRBV7-9; J gene: TRBJ1-1; CDR3 protein: CASSSAGGNTEAFF; CDR3 DNA: TGTGCCAGCAGCTCAGCGGGGGGGAACACTGAAGCTTTCTTT
clone size: few; D gene: -; V gene: TRBV7-9; J gene: TRBJ2-1; CDR3 protein: CASSLAPTNEQFF; CDR3 DNA: TGTGCCAGCAGCTTAGCTCCGACAAATGAGCAGTTCTTC
clone size: -; D gene: TRBD2; V gene: TRBV4-2; J gene: TRBJ2-3; CDR3 protein: CASRALAGGPLDTQYF; CDR3 DNA: TGTGCCAGCAGGGCTCTAGCGGGGGGTCCTCTAGATACGCAGTATTTT
clone size: once; D gene: -; V gene: TRBV28; J gene: TRBJ2-3; CDR3 protein: CASSLPGDPTDTQYF; CDR3 DNA: TGTGCCAGCAGTTTACCAGGGGACCCCACAGATACGCAGTATTTT
clone size: -; D gene: -; V gene: TRBV7-9; J gene: TRBJ2-1; CDR3 protein: CASSPGNNEQFF; CDR3 DNA: TGTGCCAGCAGCCCAGGAAACAATGAGCAGTTCTTC
clone size: once; D gene: TRBD1; V gene: TRBV6-1; J gene: TRBJ1-6; CDR3 protein: CASRLRGPDSPLHF; CDR3 DNA: TGTGCCAGCAGACTCAGGGGGCCGGATTCACCCCTCCACTTT
clone size: once; D gene: TRBD1; V gene: TRBV7-9; J gene: TRBJ1-6; CDR3 protein: CSSMKGQGTLHF; CDR3 DNA: TGTTCCAGCATGAAGGGACAGGGAACGCTCCACTTT
clone size: once; D gene: -; V gene: TRBV5-1; J gene: TRBJ1-4; CDR3 protein: CASSLTGTNEKLFF; CDR3 DNA: TGCGCCAGCAGCTTGACTGGAACTAATGAAAAACTGTTTTTT
clone size: -; D gene: -; V gene: TRBV11-2; J gene: TRBJ2-2; CDR3 protein: CASSRPFRVKNTGELFF; CDR3 DNA: TGTGCCAGCAGCCGACCATTCAGGGTAAAAAACACCGGGGAGCTGTTTTTT
clone size: -; D gene: -; V gene: TRBV4-3; J gene: TRBJ1-2; CDR3 protein: CASSQDAAAHGYTF; CDR3 DNA: TGCGCCAGCAGCCAAGATGCGGCAGCTCATGGCTACACCTTC
clone size: -; D gene: TRBD1; V gene: TRBV10-2; J gene: TRBJ2-5; CDR3 protein: CASQQGVWAETQYF; CDR3 DNA: TGCGCCAGCCAACAGGGGGTATGGGCCGAGACCCAGTACTTC
clone size: -; D gene: -; V gene: TRBV29-1; J gene: TRBJ2-7; CDR3 protein: CSVEDGFEQYF; CDR3 DNA: TGCAGCGTTGAAGATGGCTTCGAGCAGTACTTC
clone size: -; D gene: -; V gene: TRBV19; J gene: TRBJ1-2; CDR3 protein: CASSRQVDSGYTF; CDR3 DNA: TGTGCCAGTAGTAGGCAGGTAGATAGTGGCTACACCTTC
clone size: few; D gene: TRBD1; V gene: TRBV4-1; J gene: TRBJ2-5; CDR3 protein: CASSLGDRGEETQYF; CDR3 DNA: TGCGCCAGCAGCTTAGGGGACAGGGGAGAAGAGACCCAGTACTTC
clone size: -; D gene: -; V gene: TRBV7-3; J gene: TRBJ1-2; CDR3 protein: CASSLAGGQLDYGYTF; CDR3 DNA: TGTGCCAGCAGCCTCGCGGGGGGGCAGCTCGATTATGGCTACACCTTC
clone size: once; D gene: TRBD1; V gene: TRBV5-1; J gene: TRBJ1-5; CDR3 protein: CASSLNTGGGQPQHF; CDR3 DNA: TGCGCCAGCAGCTTAAATACAGGGGGTGGGCAGCCCCAGCATTTT
clone size: -; D gene: -; V gene: TRBV7-8; J gene: TRBJ2-2; CDR3 protein: CASSLGQDDPRGATGELFF; CDR3 DNA: TGTGCCAGCAGCTTAGGACAGGACGACCCTCGGGGGGCCACCGGGGAGCTGTTTTTT
clone size: -; D gene: TRBD1; V gene: TRBV5-8; J gene: TRBJ2-7; CDR3 protein: CASSLTGGFREQYF; CDR3 DNA: TGTGCCAGCAGCTTGACAGGGGGCTTTCGCGAGCAGTACTTC
clone size: -; D gene: TRBD1; V gene: TRBV5-4; J gene: TRBJ2-7; CDR3 protein: CASSTTGTGDEQYF; CDR3 DNA: TGTGCCAGCAGCACCACCGGGACAGGGGACGAGCAGTACTTC
clone size: -; D gene: TRBD1; V gene: TRBV11-2; J gene: TRBJ2-1; CDR3 protein: CASRWDRALYNEQFF; CDR3 DNA: TGTGCCAGCAGGTGGGACAGGGCCCTCTACAATGAGCAGTTCTTC
clone size: -; D gene: -; V gene: TRBV5-1; J gene: TRBJ2-1; CDR3 protein: CASSLVLNEQFF; CDR3 DNA: TGCGCCAGCAGCTTGGTTTTAAATGAGCAGTTCTTC
clone size: -; D gene: -; V gene: TRBV15; J gene: TRBJ1-4; CDR3 protein: CATSRDGRVGEKLFF; CDR3 DNA: TGTGCCACCAGCAGAGATGGCAGGGTGGGTGAAAAACTGTTTTTT
clone size: -; D gene: TRBD2; V gene: TRBV6-5; J gene: TRBJ2-3; CDR3 protein: CARVGGDATDTQYF; CDR3 DNA: TGTGCCAGAGTGGGAGGGGACGCCACAGATACGCAGTATTTT
clone size: few; D gene: -; V gene: TRBV11-2; J gene: TRBJ1-2; CDR3 protein: CASRGGDNYGYTF; CDR3 DNA: TGTGCCAGCAGGGGAGGAGATAACTATGGCTACACCTTC
clone size: -; D gene: TRBD1; V gene: TRBV19; J gene: TRBJ1-1; CDR3 protein: CASSLYRGGNTEAFF; CDR3 DNA: TGTGCCAGTAGTCTTTACAGGGGGGGGAACACTGAAGCTTTCTTT